The clone carrying this T cell receptor beta chain is labeled medium-sized. Its antigen is still unknown. These data belong to a study of spatial heterogeneity in lung cancer. Notes on the study in general: Tumors with more nonsynonymous mutations had more expanded intratumoral alpha and beta TCRs. Expanded TCRs classified as ubiquitous or regional were counted, and these counts tracked ubiquitous and regional nonsynonymous mutations, respectively. Estimated TCR-seq coverage of tumor T cells was only approximately 7% for alpha chains. For beta chains, the corresponding estimate was about 13%.

Single TCR cDNA molecules each had their own unique molecular identifier. One entry per CDR3 protein, called by TCRdb with MiXCR from the 5' RACE reads. The sample lists fewer than 6,000 distinct CDR3 sequences, roughly 31% occurring once. As to time point: sample taken at primary tumor resection. No cell sorting; template was whole RNA from tumor, lung tissue or PBMC. Germline-derived CDR1 and CDR2 are KGHSH and LQKENI. The ends were cut back, 0 bases at V and 2 bases at J, with 7 bases in the middle. CDR3 size: 15 residues. The sample in question was lung tumor tissue, obtained at surgery. The TCR originated in a male donor with early-stage non-small cell lung cancer. The chain carries TRBV18 and TRBJ1-4; D is perhaps TRBD1 (5 bases). The CDR3 spells CASSPPGQTNEKLFF. Here the CDR3 DNA reads TGTGCCAGCTCACCACCGGGGCAGACTAATGAAAAACTGTTTTTT. Based on the CDR3 plus reference TRBV18 and TRBJ1-4, the full variable domain is NAGVMQNPRHLVRRRGQEARLRCSPMKGHSHVYWYRQLPEEGLKFMVYLQKENIIDESGMPKERFSAEFPKEGPSILRIQQVVRGDSAAYFCASSPPGQTNEKLFFGSGTQLSVL.